The clone carrying this T cell receptor beta chain was found a few times. This entry belongs to a study of blood T cell repertoires in COVID-19. Germline trimming cut 0 bases from V and 8 bases from J; bases unmatched to any gene: 28. CDR1 and CDR2 from the germline V gene are LGHDT and YNNKEL (reference sequence). This CDR3 is built from 24 residues. The repertoire was sequenced with immunoSEQ multiplex PCR; TCRdb's copy has only in-frame clones and lacks some. In the table there are around 6,100 clones, around 87% of which are singletons. The sample was peripheral blood. The clonotype was recovered from an older man with active COVID-19. The genes are TRBV3-1 (or the pseudogene TRBV3-2) and TRBJ2-1, with TRBD2 matching 13 bases. The CDR3: CASSQDKLAGGPATWARSAHEQFF. Written as DNA, the CDR3 is TGTGCCAGCAGCCAAGATAAACTAGCGGGAGGGCCGGCTACATGGGCCAGGTCTGCACATGAGCAGTTCTTC.